Described below is a single T cell receptor (beta chain) sequence and its context. These data originate in a study of T cell changes during pregnancy in multiple sclerosis. TCRdb keeps only in-frame clones here, not all; method: immunoSEQ multiplex PCR. This table holds 58,000 or so clones, 92% found once. The receptor was isolated from a female donor with multiple sclerosis, enrolled in a pregnancy study. Sample: peripheral blood, taken in the first trimester of pregnancy.

The chain's CDR3 is CASSVDVTGNTEAFF. The CDR3 DNA is TGTGCCAGCAGCGTAGACGTCACAGGGAACACTGAAGCTTTCTTT. The rearrangement uses TRBV9 and TRBJ1-1, with D perhaps matching TRBD1 (5 bases). V lost 0 bases and J 1 base, leaving 10 bases between the germline ends. This CDR3 region has 15 residues. CDR1 SGDLS and CDR2 YYNGEE come from the germline V gene.